This T cell receptor beta chain was retrieved from a study of cytomegalovirus exposure and HLA in healthy donors (dated by TCRdb to 2017 to 2019). With regard to the full study: In an earlier analysis of 450 to 750 of the donors, under 300 Gb of sequence data and about 110 million unique TCR beta sequences from about 180 million T cells were reported. An early release that covered some 640 HLA-typed donors contained about 300 gigabases of sequencing data and tens of millions of unique TCR sequences. Of the approximately 400 genotyped donors, approximately 81% were placed in the genetic ancestry cluster associated with self-reported Caucasian donors. The study aimed to test whether signatures of past pathogen exposure could be identified by cataloging public T cell receptors. Using immunosequencing, the study profiled T cell repertoires from 666 subjects and related those repertoires to cytomegalovirus serostatus. Along with the approximately 670-subject first cohort, a separate validation cohort of roughly 110 different subjects was used. The study combined high-throughput TCR immunosequencing, statistical association of individual TCRs with disease status, and machine learning to predict cytomegalovirus infection status. A later analysis re-analyzed previously published TCR beta repertoires from hundreds of donors and added high-resolution HLA genotyping to study TCR occurrence patterns. In the later analysis, no new phenotypic data were used to find candidate immune exposures; instead, reliance was placed on TCR beta sequences and their occurrence across donors. In an earlier analysis of 550 to 700 of the donors, high-throughput TCR beta sequencing was used to judge whether each TCR beta V gene segment behaved as functional or pseudogenic. Donor age, sex, ethnicity and CMV serostatus were compiled alongside the repertoire data. Genome-wide SNP genotypes for about 55% of the roughly 670 donors were used in a later genetic analysis, which treated that subset as a discovery cohort. All discovery cohort repertoires had been generated using a single sequencing platform. HLA typing included class I and class II loci at four-digit resolution. The number of typed donors differed by locus: roughly 629-640 for A, B, C, DRB1 and DQB1; approximately 520 for DQA1; 600 to 610 for DPA1; and around 470 for DPB1. A few DR-DQ haplotypes were treated as single units for association and clustering because of strong linkage in the cohort. On average, around 230,000 unique TCR beta nucleotide sequences were sequenced per donor among 398 genotyped donors of the cohort, with roughly 18% of those sequences being non-productive.

In regard to this clone: Its antigen has not been determined. No base quality values were provided; no much bigger clone lies one nucleotide off.

Points the paper makes about the study in general: In a later analysis, HLA-associated TCR beta chains were found to be more clonally expanded and to have lower generation probabilities than equally common non-associated chains. The authors suggested that the approach could potentially be extended to other disease states and immunological phenotypes. Sequencing depth was assumed to be roughly uniform across donors in the presence/absence analyses, though that assumption may not hold. For the cohort, immune exposure information was limited to CMV serostatus. Because HLA typing was unavailable for some donors at each locus, only the typed subset was used in association tests. A later genetic analysis associated a missense DCLRE1C variant with V-gene and J-gene trimming of TCR beta chains, and an independent cohort replicated the association. In the study, 164 TCR beta chains were listed as associated with cytomegalovirus. Because counts were too low, roughly 18 rarely observed V segments, including chromosome 9 orphons, were left out of the earlier analysis of several hundred of the donors. A later analysis associated around 16,000 TCR beta sequences with specific HLA alleles at a false discovery rate of 0.05. A later genetic analysis reported fewer N-insertions in productive TCRs among donors in an Asian-associated ancestry cluster than the roughly 700-donor mean. Only TCR beta chains were sequenced in this cohort, and the absence of alpha or paired-chain data limited detectable features. Across donors, most TCR sequences were observed very rarely, whereas some public TCRs were present in many individuals. In both the original and validation cohorts, the classifier was reported to diagnose cytomegalovirus status with high specificity and sensitivity. A further reported finding was that TCR beta sequences accurately predicted the HLA-A and HLA-B alleles for most subjects in the first cohort. A few of the identified cytomegalovirus-associated TCR beta chains were confirmed in vitro to be specific for cytomegalovirus antigens. A later analysis reported that several top co-occurrence clusters appeared linked to parvovirus B19, influenza, CMV and Epstein-Barr virus. According to a later analysis, TCR association rates differed among HLA loci, with DRB1 alleles showing the most associated TCRs and HLA-C alleles showing the fewest. In a later analysis, most CMV-associated TCR beta chains were found to appear HLA-restricted, with HLA associations seemingly driven largely by CMV exposure. Some IMGT-functional V segments, including TRBV6-2 and TRBV6-3, could not be distinguished by the 87-base-pair reads and were therefore excluded. A cluster of highly shared sequence variants was judged likely to represent a technical artifact of the sequencing pipeline. Assigning TCR associations to individual alleles was difficult when HLA alleles, especially DR and DQ, strongly co-occurred. An earlier analysis of around 600 of the donors showed that most TCR beta V segments appeared in productive rearrangements either about 87% or about 30% of the time, which broadly matched IMGT annotations. Linkage disequilibrium might explain the correlated functional status among segregating V segments, but an unknown experimental factor could not be ruled out.

To prepare the library, the immunoSEQ multiplex PCR assay was applied. For the multiplex PCR, a mixture combining 60 forward primers for TCR Vbeta segments and 13 reverse primers for TCR Jbeta segments was used. The CDR3 region of rearranged TCR beta genes was amplified from genomic DNA by a multiplex PCR assay. On the Illumina HiSeq System, the amplified TCR beta libraries were sequenced as 87-base-pair reads. Under the source paper's analysis protocol: In a later analysis, about 80 million unique TCR beta chains were counted across the approximately 620 repertoires, and approximately 11 million of these chains were shared by at least two donors. Raw reads were error-corrected and collapsed into unique sequences with a nearest-neighbor algorithm that merged closely related sequences to remove PCR and sequencing errors. CDR3 sequences were aligned to IMGT reference sequences to assign V, D and J gene segments. For a sequence to be retained, a match of at least six nucleotides to both a V gene segment and a J gene segment was required. A rearrangement was called productive if the CDR3 had no stop codons and remained in frame with V and J, and every other rearrangement was called non-productive. CDR3 was defined according to IMGT convention as the region running from the second conserved V-encoded cysteine to the conserved J-encoded phenylalanine. Sequences without an unambiguous match to a single V gene segment were excluded from the earlier analysis of almost 600 of the donors. In an earlier analysis of some 590 of the donors, a V segment was called functional when productive rearrangements were above 56.7%, and segregating when the standard deviation between donors exceeded 5%. A statistical classification framework was developed to diagnose cytomegalovirus status using the catalog of TCR beta chain sequences. A later analysis assigned V and J genes by comparing TCR nucleotide sequences with IMGT/GENE-DB human TR gene sequences. Using the TCRdist pipeline, a later analysis assigned CDR3 sequences along with most-parsimonious VDJ recombination scenarios. In a later analysis, each TCR beta chain was defined by its CDR3 amino acid sequence together with its V-gene family, and reads lacking a unique V-gene family were excluded. In a later analysis, 450 to 600 highly shared, low-generation-probability nucleotide sequences were removed to address suspected cross-contamination and a sequencing artifact. In a later analysis, a clonal expansion index for each public chain was calculated from normalized within-repertoire ranks of inferred template counts. A later analysis computed generation probabilities with a VDJ recombination model fitted to out-of-frame rearrangements, and checked the results against IGoR. A later analysis scored TCR-TCR, TCR-HLA and TCR-CMV co-occurrence with hypergeometric tests, applying a repertoire-size bias correction to TCR pairs. A later analysis estimated false discovery rates by permuting HLA or CMV assignments 20 times. A later analysis grouped co-occurring TCRs with DBSCAN, adding TCRdist sequence similarity when clustering within HLA-allele-positive subsets. Co-occurrence clustering excluded repertoires with fewer than 30,000 or more than 120,000 public chains, plus five with anomalous nucleotide sharing. TCRdb re-hosts the immuneACCESS table, in-frame sequences only. Its copies lack some clones; in the studies checked, an unresolved V gene accounts for under half of them, and the cause for the rest is not known. The DNA gave D and trimming, while V, J and clone size come from that table. Recorded for this sample are 120,000 to 150,000 clones; approximately 80% of them occurred a single time. Roughly 2% of the sample goes to the ten largest clones.

Here V drops 7 bases and J drops 4 bases, and the junction holds 9 bases not matched to any gene. CDR1 and CDR2 are read off the germline V gene (reference sequence) as LNHDA and SQIVND. Reading from cysteine to phenylalanine, the CDR3 counts 14 amino acids. The CDR3 DNA has 42 bases and is translated from base 1. The cohort consisted of 650 to 850 healthy bone marrow donors. At the time of sampling, every cohort member was nominally healthy, though immune exposures that went unrecorded were likely present. The donor was CMV seronegative and was included in the group of hundreds of seronegative cohort members. A peripheral blood sample was collected from each donor, and TCR beta sequencing was performed on peripheral blood mononuclear cells. The Qiagen DNeasy Blood Extraction Kit was used to extract genomic DNA from the blood cell samples.

The receptor comes from a woman between 40 and 55 years old in good health and CMV-seronegative. What was sequenced was PBMCs. The sequence is built from TRBV19 and TRBJ1-1; 7 middle bases align to TRBD1. The DNA is as follows: TGTGCCAGTAACGCAGGGGGGTTGAGCACTGAAGCTTTCTTT. Translated, it reads CASNAGGLSTEAFF.